The subject of this entry is one T cell receptor (beta chain). The sample belongs to a study of control samples from healthy donors and cancer patients. The CDR3 is made up of 13 amino acids. The germline gives CDR1 MNHEY, CDR2 SVGAGI. With V trimmed by 6 bases and J by 4 bases, 5 bases remained unmatched. Repertoires were generated with immunoSEQ multiplex PCR, while TCRdb's copy carries only in-frame clones and drops some. There are around 120,000 clones in the sample; around 89% occur only once, and around 2.5% lies in the top ten. The TCR comes from an older woman in good health. Sequenced input: blood. The V and J genes are TRBV6-5 and TRBJ1-1, with 7 positions matching TRBD1. CDR3 amino acids: CASRLTGATEAFF. The DNA for the CDR3 is TGTGCCAGCAGATTAACAGGGGCCACTGAAGCTTTCTTT.